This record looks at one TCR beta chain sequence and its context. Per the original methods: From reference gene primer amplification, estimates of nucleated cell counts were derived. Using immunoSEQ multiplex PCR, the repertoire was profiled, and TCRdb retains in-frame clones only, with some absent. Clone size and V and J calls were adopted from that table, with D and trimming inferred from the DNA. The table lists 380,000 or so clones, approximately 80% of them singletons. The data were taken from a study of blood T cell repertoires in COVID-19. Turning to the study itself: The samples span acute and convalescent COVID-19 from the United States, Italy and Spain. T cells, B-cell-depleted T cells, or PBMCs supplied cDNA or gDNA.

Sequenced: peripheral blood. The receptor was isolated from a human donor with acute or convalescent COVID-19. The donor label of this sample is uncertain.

CDR3 nucleotides: TGCGCCAGCAGCTTGGACCTCAGGGGTAGCGAGCAGTACTTC. Protein: CASSLDLRGSEQYF. This chain connects TRBV5-1 to TRBJ2-7; weak D call: TRBD1 (6 bases). This CDR3 has 14 amino acids. CDR1 and CDR2 (germline): SGHRS, YFSETQ. Trimming cost V 0 bases and J 6 bases, with 13 bases left between them.